A selection of T cell receptor beta chains follows, all from one sample in a study of cytomegalovirus exposure and HLA in healthy donors. TCRdb's table, derived via immunoSEQ multiplex PCR, lists solely in-frame clones and lacks some. The sample includes around 67,000 clones, about 61% of them seen just once. Sequencing input: PBMCs. These receptors were collected from a woman aged 45 to 65 in good health and CMV-seronegative. Both conserved end residues are part of each CDR3. A D gene is named only where the DNA matches it firmly. The size of a clone is reported for some rows only, either as once, few or many, or as a class for expanded clones.

TRBD1	.	TRBV28	TRBJ1-5	TGTGCCAGCAGAGGACAGGGCAGCAATCAGCCCCAGCATTTT	CASRGQGSNQPQHF
.	few	TRBV5-1	TRBJ1-2	TGCGCCAGCAGCGACGGACAGAACTATGGCTACACCTTC	CASSDGQNYGYTF
.	.	TRBV5-1	TRBJ2-7	TGCGCCAGCAGCTTGGCGCGCGCGACAGTCTACGAGCAGTACTTC	CASSLARATVYEQYF
.	.	TRBV5-1	TRBJ1-5	TGCGCCAGCAGCTTGGGGCCAGGGGGCAATCAGCCCCAGCATTTT	CASSLGPGGNQPQHF
TRBD2	.	TRBV5-1	TRBJ2-1	TGCGCCAGCAGCTTGTTCGCGGGAGTTGCTAATGAGCAGTTCTTC	CASSLFAGVANEQFF
TRBD1	few	TRBV28	TRBJ2-7	TGTGCCAGCAGTTCGCCGACAGGGGGTGCCGGCGAGCAGTACTTC	CASSSPTGGAGEQYF
TRBD1	.	TRBV15	TRBJ2-7	TGTGCCACCAGCAGAGATCGAAAACAGGGGATCTACGAGCAGTACTTC	CATSRDRKQGIYEQYF
.	once	TRBV5-1	TRBJ2-1	TGCGCCAGCAGCTCGGCTCCGGAGGATGAGCAGTTCTTC	CASSSAPEDEQFF
.	few	TRBV7-3	TRBJ2-1	TGTGCCAGCAGCTTAGACGGGAGCGGTTACAATGAGCAGTTCTTC	CASSLDGSGYNEQFF
.	.	TRBV9	TRBJ2-3	TGTGCCAGCAGCGTCGCATCCGGCAGGGGCGGAGATACGCAGTATTTT	CASSVASGRGGDTQYF
.	.	TRBV6-5	TRBJ1-2	TGTGCCAGCAGTTTCCCGGGGGGTGGCTACACCTTC	CASSFPGGGYTF
TRBD1	.	TRBV15	TRBJ2-7	TGTGCCACCAAGGGACAGGGTGTAAACGAGCAGTACTTC	CATKGQGVNEQYF
.	few	TRBV7-3	TRBJ2-1	TGTGCCAGCAGCTCCCTAGTAGCGGCAACCTACAATGAGCAGTTCTTC	CASSSLVAATYNEQFF
.	.	TRBV4-2	TRBJ2-3	TGTGCCAGCAGCCAAGTCACGGAACACAGGGATACGCAGTATTTT	CASSQVTEHRDTQYF
.	.	TRBV9	TRBJ2-7	TGTGCCAGCAGCGTCGCCGGGTTTGGTTACGAGCAGTACTTC	CASSVAGFGYEQYF
.	.	TRBV5-1	TRBJ2-7	TGCGCCAGCAGCTTTGGGCCGAGCTCCTACGAGCAGTACTTC	CASSFGPSSYEQYF
TRBD1	.	TRBV7-9	TRBJ2-5	TGTGCCAGCAGCCCGGGGACAGGGGTAGAGACCCAGTACTTC	CASSPGTGVETQYF
TRBD1	few	TRBV7-9	TRBJ2-5	TGTGCCAGCAGCTTAGCGACAGGGGGTAGAGAGACCCAGTACTTC	CASSLATGGRETQYF
TRBD1	few	TRBV9	TRBJ1-4	TGTGCCAGCAGCGTAGGGATCGGGACAGGGTTTATGGAGTCAACTAATGAAAAACTGTTTTTT	CASSVGIGTGFMESTNEKLFF
TRBD1	few	TRBV29-1	TRBJ1-6	TGCAGCGTTCAGGTCTATGACAGGGACGGCGGGAATTCACCCCTCCACTTT	CSVQVYDRDGGNSPLHF
.	.	TRBV15	TRBJ1-1	TGTGCCACCAGCAGAGATCTTCTCGGGGAGGTTGGGGACACTGAAGCTTTCTTT	CATSRDLLGEVGDTEAFF
.	.	TRBV9	TRBJ2-2	TGTGCCAGCACCACTGGGCCGAACACCGGGGAGCTGTTTTTT	CASTTGPNTGELFF
.	.	TRBV7-2	TRBJ2-3	TGTGCCAGCAGCTTTATCACTTTCACAGATACGCAGTATTTT	CASSFITFTDTQYF
.	.	TRBV29-1	TRBJ1-1	TGCAGCGTTGTACGCCTCGGAGGTCCTATGAACACTGAAGCTTTCTTT	CSVVRLGGPMNTEAFF
TRBD1	few	TRBV6-5	TRBJ2-2	TGTGCCAGCAGACCGGGACAGTCGAACACCGGGGAGCTGTTTTTT	CASRPGQSNTGELFF
.	.	TRBV21-1	TRBJ1-2	TGTGCCAGCAGCGCCAGGGACAGGGACCCTTCCAAGGGGGTCTACACCTTC	CASSARDRDPSKGVYTF
TRBD1	.	TRBV6-1	TRBJ1-1	TGTGCCAGCAGTGCGGGACAGGGGGTTACCATGAACACTGAAGCTTTCTTT	CASSAGQGVTMNTEAFF
.	.	TRBV5-1	TRBJ2-7	TGCGCCAGCAGCTTGTATGGCGGGTCCTACGAGCAGTACTTC	CASSLYGGSYEQYF
.	.	TRBV18	TRBJ2-5	TGTGCCAGCTCACTCCAGACAGGTCCTCAAGAGACCCAGTACTTC	CASSLQTGPQETQYF
.	medium-sized	TRBV2	TRBJ1-4	TGTGCCAGCACATCAACCGGGAAACTGTTTTTT	CASTSTGKLFF
.	.	TRBV5-1	TRBJ1-1	TGCGCCAGCAGCTTGGATGTCCGGTACACTGAAGCTTTCTTT	CASSLDVRYTEAFF
TRBD1	.	TRBV6-5	TRBJ1-2	TGTGCCAGCAGTTACGGGGGACAGCCCTATGGCTACACCTTC	CASSYGGQPYGYTF
TRBD1	few	TRBV5-6	TRBJ1-2	TGTGCCAGCAGATTGGGACAGGGATCCGGCTACACCTTC	CASRLGQGSGYTF
.	.	TRBV5-5	TRBJ2-6	TGTGCCAGCAGCTTGGCCAGGGCAGCCTCTGGGGCCAACGTCCTGACTTTC	CASSLARAASGANVLTF
.	.	TRBV18	TRBJ2-7	TGTGCCAGCTCCGAGGGGATGGGGGGTTCGAACGAGCAGTACTTC	CASSEGMGGSNEQYF
.	.	TRBV30	TRBJ1-2	TGTGCCTGGAGTGTAAAGGGCGGGAGAAACCTTAACTATGGCTACACCTTC	CAWSVKGGRNLNYGYTF
.	medium-sized	TRBV2	TRBJ1-2	TGTGCCAGCAGTGCAGGCCCCCGCTATGGCTACACCTTC	CASSAGPRYGYTF
.	few	TRBV4-1	TRBJ2-7	TGCGCCAGCAGCCAACCCTCCGCGGCCCGGGGCTACGAGCAGTACTTC	CASSQPSAARGYEQYF